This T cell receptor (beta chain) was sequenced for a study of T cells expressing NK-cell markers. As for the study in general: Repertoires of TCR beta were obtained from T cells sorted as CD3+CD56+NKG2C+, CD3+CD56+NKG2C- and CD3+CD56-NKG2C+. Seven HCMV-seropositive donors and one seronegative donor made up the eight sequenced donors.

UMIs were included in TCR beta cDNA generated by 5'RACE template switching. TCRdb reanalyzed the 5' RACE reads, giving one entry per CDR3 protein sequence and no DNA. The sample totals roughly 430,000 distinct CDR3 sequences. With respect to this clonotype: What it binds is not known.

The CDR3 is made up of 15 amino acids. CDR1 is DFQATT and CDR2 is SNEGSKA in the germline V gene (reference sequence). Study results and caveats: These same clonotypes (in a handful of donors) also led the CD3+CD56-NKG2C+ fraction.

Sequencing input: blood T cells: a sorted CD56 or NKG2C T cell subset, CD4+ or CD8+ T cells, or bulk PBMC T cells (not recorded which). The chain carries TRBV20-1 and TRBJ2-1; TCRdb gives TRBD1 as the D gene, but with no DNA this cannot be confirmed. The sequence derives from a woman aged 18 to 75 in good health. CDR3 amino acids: CSARGYGTGHNEQFF.